These T cell receptor beta chains were read from a single sample in a study of T cells in localized non-small cell lung cancer. Only in-frame clones appear in the TCRdb table, and some are missing; sequencing was by immunoSEQ multiplex PCR. The sample has tens of thousands of clones; 80% to 90% are singletons. Sequencing used peripheral blood, obtained before any cancer treatment. The receptors shown here come from a woman aged 40 to 75 with stage I lung adenocarcinoma. CDR3s include the opening cysteine and the closing phenylalanine or tryptophan. Fields, in order: clone size, D gene, J gene, V gene, CDR3 DNA, CDR3 protein. D genes are given only for firm matches. A clone size is listed for some rows: how often the clone was seen (once, few, many), or a class if it is expanded.

abundance: .
d_gene: .
j_gene: TRBJ2-2
v_gene: TRBV5-1
CDR3nt: TGCGCCAGCAGCTTGGCATTCGGATCGGGGGAGCTGTTTTTT
CDR3aa: CASSLAFGSGELFF

abundance: .
d_gene: .
j_gene: TRBJ1-2
v_gene: TRBV5-8
CDR3nt: TGTGCCAGCAGCTTCTTTAGGGAGGCCTCCTACACCTTC
CDR3aa: CASSFFREASYTF

abundance: .
d_gene: TRBD2
j_gene: TRBJ2-3
v_gene: TRBV5-1
CDR3nt: TGCGCCAGCAGCTCAGCGGGGGGGCGAGAAGATACGCAGTATTTT
CDR3aa: CASSSAGGREDTQYF

abundance: few
d_gene: TRBD1
j_gene: TRBJ2-1
v_gene: TRBV5-4
CDR3nt: TGTGCCAGCACCAAACTGGGACAGGGGTACTACAATGAGCAGTTCTTC
CDR3aa: CASTKLGQGYYNEQFF

abundance: .
d_gene: .
j_gene: TRBJ2-2
v_gene: TRBV15
CDR3nt: TGTGCCACCAGCAAAGAGAGCGCGGGACACCTCAACACCGGGGAGCTGTTTTTT
CDR3aa: CATSKESAGHLNTGELFF

abundance: .
d_gene: .
j_gene: TRBJ1-2
v_gene: TRBV7-2
CDR3nt: TGTGCCAGCAGCTTAGCGCGTTCAGAAAACTATGGCTACACCTTC
CDR3aa: CASSLARSENYGYTF

abundance: .
d_gene: .
j_gene: TRBJ1-6
v_gene: TRBV4-3
CDR3nt: TGCGCCAGCAGCCAAGATCTAGGCGGCCCCTTGGATAATTCACCCCTCCACTTT
CDR3aa: CASSQDLGGPLDNSPLHF

abundance: .
d_gene: TRBD2
j_gene: TRBJ2-3
v_gene: TRBV7-2
CDR3nt: TGTGCCAGCAGCTCGCGACCGGTCAGCGGGGGGAGCACAGATACGCAGTATTTT
CDR3aa: CASSSRPVSGGSTDTQYF

abundance: .
d_gene: .
j_gene: TRBJ2-7
v_gene: TRBV5-8
CDR3nt: TGTGCCAGCAGCTTGGGAGTTGGGTCCGAGCAGTACTTC
CDR3aa: CASSLGVGSEQYF

abundance: .
d_gene: .
j_gene: TRBJ2-4
v_gene: TRBV28
CDR3nt: TGTGCCAGCAGTTTTGCGACAGGCCGGCGCCAAAACATTCAGTACTTC
CDR3aa: CASSFATGRRQNIQYF

abundance: .
d_gene: .
j_gene: TRBJ1-5
v_gene: TRBV27
CDR3nt: TGTGCCAGCAGGGATTACAGCTATAGCAATCAGCCCCAGCATTTT
CDR3aa: CASRDYSYSNQPQHF

abundance: .
d_gene: TRBD2
j_gene: TRBJ2-7
v_gene: TRBV28
CDR3nt: TGTGCCAGCAGTAGCGGGAGTGGCGAGCAGTACTTC
CDR3aa: CASSSGSGEQYF

abundance: .
d_gene: TRBD1
j_gene: TRBJ1-5
v_gene: TRBV6-1
CDR3nt: TGTGCCAGCAGGGGGACAGTCAATCAGCCCCAGCATTTT
CDR3aa: CASRGTVNQPQHF

abundance: .
d_gene: .
j_gene: TRBJ1-1
v_gene: TRBV6-6
CDR3nt: TGTGCCAGCATTAAAGGGCTTACGAACACTGAAGCTTTCTTT
CDR3aa: CASIKGLTNTEAFF

abundance: few
d_gene: TRBD2
j_gene: TRBJ2-3
v_gene: TRBV4-1
CDR3nt: TGCGCCAGCAGCCAATTTACTAGCGGGAGTTCTATTACGCAGTATTTT
CDR3aa: CASSQFTSGSSITQYF

abundance: .
d_gene: .
j_gene: TRBJ2-7
v_gene: TRBV7-6
CDR3nt: TGTGCCAGCAGCCGAGGACGACAGGCCCTAACCTACGAGCAGTACTTC
CDR3aa: CASSRGRQALTYEQYF

abundance: .
d_gene: .
j_gene: TRBJ2-5
v_gene: TRBV19
CDR3nt: TGTGCCAGTAGTCGGGGGACCTGGGGGATGGAGACCCAGTACTTC
CDR3aa: CASSRGTWGMETQYF

abundance: .
d_gene: TRBD2
j_gene: TRBJ2-1
v_gene: TRBV25-1
CDR3nt: TGTGCCAGCGCAGGACCAGCGGGAGTAAATGAGCAGTTCTTC
CDR3aa: CASAGPAGVNEQFF

abundance: .
d_gene: .
j_gene: TRBJ2-2
v_gene: TRBV7-3
CDR3nt: TGTGCCAGCAGCTTACCGGGCACCGGGGAGCTGTTTTTT
CDR3aa: CASSLPGTGELFF

abundance: .
d_gene: TRBD2
j_gene: TRBJ2-5
v_gene: TRBV6-6
CDR3nt: TGTGCCAGCTCCCGGACTAGCGGGTCACAAGAGACCCAGTACTTC
CDR3aa: CASSRTSGSQETQYF

abundance: .
d_gene: TRBD1
j_gene: TRBJ1-2
v_gene: TRBV11-2
CDR3nt: TGTGCCAGCAGCTCCAGGACAGGGTTAATTGGCTACACCTTC
CDR3aa: CASSSRTGLIGYTF

abundance: .
d_gene: TRBD1
j_gene: TRBJ1-2
v_gene: TRBV27
CDR3nt: TGTGCCAGCAGTACAACACGGGGACAGGGGTTTCGAGATGGCTACACCTTC
CDR3aa: CASSTTRGQGFRDGYTF

abundance: .
d_gene: TRBD1
j_gene: TRBJ1-4
v_gene: TRBV28
CDR3nt: TGTGCCAGCAGTACCCAGGGGGCGAATGAAAAACTGTTTTTT
CDR3aa: CASSTQGANEKLFF

abundance: .
d_gene: TRBD1
j_gene: TRBJ1-3
v_gene: TRBV7-9
CDR3nt: TGTGCCAGCAGCGCCGGACAGGGGGCTGGAAACACCATATATTTT
CDR3aa: CASSAGQGAGNTIYF

abundance: .
d_gene: TRBD1
j_gene: TRBJ1-6
v_gene: TRBV5-1
CDR3nt: TGCGCCAGCAGCTTGGGGACAGGTTCTAATTCACCCCTCCACTTT
CDR3aa: CASSLGTGSNSPLHF

abundance: .
d_gene: .
j_gene: TRBJ1-5
v_gene: TRBV7-2
CDR3nt: TGTGCCAGCAGCTTTGGCAGGGCGGACCAGCCCCAGCATTTT
CDR3aa: CASSFGRADQPQHF

abundance: .
d_gene: .
j_gene: TRBJ2-7
v_gene: TRBV6-1
CDR3nt: TGTGCCAGCAGTGAAGCAAGGGGGGCGCGAGACGAGCAGTACTTC
CDR3aa: CASSEARGARDEQYF

abundance: .
d_gene: .
j_gene: TRBJ1-2
v_gene: TRBV4-1
CDR3nt: TGCGCCAGCAGCCAAGTTCGGGGGAACTACACCTTC
CDR3aa: CASSQVRGNYTF

abundance: .
d_gene: TRBD1
j_gene: TRBJ1-6
v_gene: TRBV4-1
CDR3nt: TGCGCCAGCAGCCAACCGGACAGGGCTAATTCACCCCTCCACTTT
CDR3aa: CASSQPDRANSPLHF

abundance: .
d_gene: .
j_gene: TRBJ2-3
v_gene: TRBV11-2
CDR3nt: TGTGCCAGCAGCTTAGGAGGCTACTCCACAGATACGCAGTATTTT
CDR3aa: CASSLGGYSTDTQYF

abundance: few
d_gene: .
j_gene: TRBJ1-1
v_gene: TRBV7-9
CDR3nt: TGTGCCAGCAGCTTTTTATTCGGGGAGTCTGAAGCTTTCTTT
CDR3aa: CASSFLFGESEAFF

abundance: .
d_gene: .
j_gene: TRBJ2-2
v_gene: TRBV7-3
CDR3nt: TGTGCCAGCAGCTCTCGCACCGGGGAGCTGTTTTTT
CDR3aa: CASSSRTGELFF

abundance: once
d_gene: TRBD1
j_gene: TRBJ1-1
v_gene: TRBV7-9
CDR3nt: TGTGCCAGCAGCTCTCCGGGACAGGGGGACACTGAAGCTTTCTTT
CDR3aa: CASSSPGQGDTEAFF

abundance: .
d_gene: TRBD1
j_gene: TRBJ1-4
v_gene: TRBV9
CDR3nt: TGTGCCAGCAGCGTAGGGGCCCGTGACAGGGATGAAAAACTGTTTTTT
CDR3aa: CASSVGARDRDEKLFF

abundance: .
d_gene: .
j_gene: TRBJ2-7
v_gene: TRBV19
CDR3nt: TGTGCCAGTAGTATTGTCCAGGGACCCTTCTACGAGCAGTACTTC
CDR3aa: CASSIVQGPFYEQYF

abundance: .
d_gene: .
j_gene: TRBJ2-5
v_gene: TRBV6-5
CDR3nt: TGTGCCAGCAGTTCCTCCTTTTCGTACCAAGAGACCCAGTACTTC
CDR3aa: CASSSSFSYQETQYF

abundance: .
d_gene: TRBD2
j_gene: TRBJ2-1
v_gene: TRBV29-1
CDR3nt: TGCAGCGTCCGCAGACTAGCGGGAGTTGGAAATGAGCAGTTCTTC
CDR3aa: CSVRRLAGVGNEQFF

abundance: .
d_gene: .
j_gene: TRBJ2-5
v_gene: TRBV21-1
CDR3nt: TGTGCCAGCACCACGGGACAGTTGGAAGAGACCCAGTACTTC
CDR3aa: CASTTGQLEETQYF

abundance: .
d_gene: .
j_gene: TRBJ2-2
v_gene: TRBV7-2
CDR3nt: TGTGCCAGCAGCCTAACCTCACAGGGTGCCGGGGAGCTGTTTTTT
CDR3aa: CASSLTSQGAGELFF

abundance: .
d_gene: TRBD1
j_gene: TRBJ2-2
v_gene: TRBV2
CDR3nt: TGTGCCAGCGACCCGGGACAGGGGGGCACCGGGGAGCTGTTTTTT
CDR3aa: CASDPGQGGTGELFF

abundance: .
d_gene: .
j_gene: TRBJ2-7
v_gene: TRBV6-5
CDR3nt: TGTGCCAGCAAGAGAGACGCCGCCTACGAGCAGTACTTC
CDR3aa: CASKRDAAYEQYF